One T cell receptor beta chain is described in this entry. Antigen unknown. Assay used: immunoSEQ multiplex PCR; TCRdb lists only in-frame clones, some missing. The table includes about 40,000 clones, around 71% detected once. The sample belongs to a study of vaccination effects on CD4 cells after COVID-19. Per the germline V gene, CDR1 is KGHDR and CDR2 is SFDVKD. The ends were cut back, 2 bases at V and 0 bases at J, with 9 bases in the middle. The CDR3 spans 15 residues. Culture proceeded for 10 days, and CD4+ T cells were then isolated. Two doses of BNT162b2 or mRNA-1273 vaccine were administered to participants. Neither prior SARS-CoV-2 infection nor positive nucleocapsid antibodies were present in the vaccine recipients.

The chain joins TRBV24-1 to TRBJ1-2; D is possibly TRBD1 (5 bases). The receptor's source is a human donor who received a COVID-19 vaccine. The sample consisted of CD4+ T cells from PBMCs cultured without peptide, taken after COVID-19 vaccination. CDR3 residues: CATSDWGRTNYGYTF. Written as DNA, the CDR3 is TGTGCCACCAGTGATTGGGGCAGAACTAACTATGGCTACACCTTC.